This entry features one TCR beta chain sequence. Its target is unknown. The PCR ran on 60 Vbeta and 13 Jbeta primers. The assay was immunoSEQ multiplex PCR, and TCRdb's table has in-frame clones only and misses some. The top ten clones hold less than 3% of a sample with 150,000 or so clones, around 82% of them seen once. This sample stems from a study of cytomegalovirus exposure and HLA in healthy donors. Study-wide points: V- and J-gene trimming in TCR beta was tied to a missense DCLRE1C variant by an analysis performed later. There were three CMV-associated chains whose specificity for CMV antigens was confirmed in vitro. Later, an analysis found that common viral pathogens appeared to be linked with several of the most significant clusters. Most TCR sequences were uncommon, yet certain public TCRs appeared in many donors.

The CDR3 has 14 residues. Germline values: CDR1 SEHNR, CDR2 FQNEAQ (reference sequence). Trimming cost V 5 bases and J 5 bases, with 14 bases left between them. The rearrangement joins TRBV7-9 to TRBJ2-3; weak D call: TRBD1 (6 bases). Sequencing was carried out using PBMCs. The sequence came from a middle-aged man in good health and CMV-seronegative. The CDR3 sequence: CASSVRGQRDTQYF. The CDR3, as DNA: TGTGCCAGCAGCGTCAGGGGCCAGAGAGATACGCAGTATTTT.